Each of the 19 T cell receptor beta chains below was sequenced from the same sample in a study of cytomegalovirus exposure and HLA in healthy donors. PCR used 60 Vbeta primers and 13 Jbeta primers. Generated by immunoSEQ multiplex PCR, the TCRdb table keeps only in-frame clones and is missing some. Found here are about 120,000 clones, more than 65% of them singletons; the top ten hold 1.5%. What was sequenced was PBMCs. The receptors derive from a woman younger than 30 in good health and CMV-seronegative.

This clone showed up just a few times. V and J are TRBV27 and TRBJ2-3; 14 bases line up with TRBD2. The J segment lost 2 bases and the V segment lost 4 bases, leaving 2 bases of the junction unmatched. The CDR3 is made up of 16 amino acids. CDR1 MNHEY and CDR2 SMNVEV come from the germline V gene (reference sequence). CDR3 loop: CASSSGLAGATDTQYF. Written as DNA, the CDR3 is TGTGCCAGCAGTTCGGGACTAGCGGGGGCCACAGATACGCAGTATTTT.

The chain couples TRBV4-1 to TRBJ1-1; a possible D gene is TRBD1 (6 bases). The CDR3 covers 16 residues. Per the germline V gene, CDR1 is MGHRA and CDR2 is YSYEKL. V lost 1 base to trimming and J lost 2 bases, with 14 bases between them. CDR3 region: CASSQGPGTPNTEAFF. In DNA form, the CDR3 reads TGCGCCAGCAGCCAAGGTCCCGGGACACCTAACACTGAAGCTTTCTTT.

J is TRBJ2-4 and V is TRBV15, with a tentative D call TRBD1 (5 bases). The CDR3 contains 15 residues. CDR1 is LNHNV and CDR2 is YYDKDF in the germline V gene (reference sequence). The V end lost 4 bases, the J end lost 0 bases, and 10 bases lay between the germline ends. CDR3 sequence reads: CATSIRQQAKNIQYF. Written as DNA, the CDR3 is TGTGCCACCAGCATCAGACAGCAAGCCAAAAACATTCAGTACTTC.

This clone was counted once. The CDR3 loop is CASSLDRYTYGYTF. CDR3 nucleotides: TGTGCCAGCAGTTTGGACAGGTATACCTATGGCTACACCTTC. The gene calls are TRBV27 and TRBJ1-2; 7 bases are a match to TRBD1. Germline assignment: CDR1 MNHEY and CDR2 SMNVEV (reference sequence). CDR3 length equals 14 residues. Trimming removed 3 bases from V and 4 bases from J; junction bases left unmatched: 5.

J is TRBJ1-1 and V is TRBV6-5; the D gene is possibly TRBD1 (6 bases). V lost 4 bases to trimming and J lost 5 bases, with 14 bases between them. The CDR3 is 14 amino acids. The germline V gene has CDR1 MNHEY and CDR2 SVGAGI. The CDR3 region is CASSWGGGRTEAFF. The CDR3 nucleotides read TGTGCCAGCAGTTGGGGAGGGGGGAGGACTGAAGCTTTCTTT.

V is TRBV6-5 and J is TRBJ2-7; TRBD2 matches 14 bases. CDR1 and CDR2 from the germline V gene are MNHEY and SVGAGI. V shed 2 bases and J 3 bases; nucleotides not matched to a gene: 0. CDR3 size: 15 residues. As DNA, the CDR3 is TGTGCCAGCAGTTACGGGACTAGCGGGAGCTACGAGCAGTACTTC. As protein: CASSYGTSGSYEQYF.

The CDR3 DNA reads as TGTGCCAGCAGTTTTCACGAGAGGCGGGAGACCCAGTACTTC. It translates to CASSFHERRETQYF. V and J are TRBV6-1 and TRBJ2-5; D gene unclear. Germline V gives CDR1 MNHNS, CDR2 SASEGT. Trimming left V 5 bases short and J 5 bases short, with 15 bases between. The CDR3 length is 14 residues.

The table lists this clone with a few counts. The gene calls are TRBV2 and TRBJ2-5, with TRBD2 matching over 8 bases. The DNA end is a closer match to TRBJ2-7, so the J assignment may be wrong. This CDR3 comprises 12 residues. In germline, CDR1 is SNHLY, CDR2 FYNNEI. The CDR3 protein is CASRGLADEQYF. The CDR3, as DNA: TGTGCCAGCAGAGGACTAGCAGACGAGCAGTACTTC.

CDR3 residues: CASSPLREDYTF. CDR3 coding DNA: TGTGCCAGCTCACCCCTCCGGGAAGACTACACCTTC. The chain joins TRBV18 to TRBJ1-2; the D is unclear. Germline lookup yields CDR1 KGHSH and CDR2 LQKENI. V lost 3 bases and J 10 bases, leaving 12 bases between the germline ends. The CDR3 has 12 amino acids.

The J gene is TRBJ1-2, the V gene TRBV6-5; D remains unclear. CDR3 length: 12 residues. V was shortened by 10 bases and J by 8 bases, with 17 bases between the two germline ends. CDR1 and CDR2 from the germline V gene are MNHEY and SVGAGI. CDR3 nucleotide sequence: TGTGCCACCCTTAGGGAGCCGGGCGGCTACACCTTC. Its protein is CATLREPGGYTF.

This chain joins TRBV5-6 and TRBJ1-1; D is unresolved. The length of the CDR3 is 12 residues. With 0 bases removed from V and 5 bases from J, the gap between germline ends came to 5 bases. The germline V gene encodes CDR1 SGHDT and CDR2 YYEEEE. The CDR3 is CASSLVGTEAFF. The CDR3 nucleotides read TGTGCCAGCAGCTTGGTCGGGACTGAAGCTTTCTTT.

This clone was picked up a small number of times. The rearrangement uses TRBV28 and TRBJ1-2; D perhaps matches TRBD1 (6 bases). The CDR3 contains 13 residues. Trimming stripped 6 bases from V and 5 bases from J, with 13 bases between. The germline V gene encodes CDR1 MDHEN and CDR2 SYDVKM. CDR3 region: CASRLQGWYGYTF. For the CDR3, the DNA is TGTGCCAGCAGATTACAGGGTTGGTATGGCTACACCTTC.

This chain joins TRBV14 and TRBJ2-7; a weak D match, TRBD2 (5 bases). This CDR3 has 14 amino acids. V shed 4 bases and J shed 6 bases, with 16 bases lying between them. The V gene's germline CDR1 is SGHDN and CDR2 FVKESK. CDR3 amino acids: CASSRPGKMREQYF. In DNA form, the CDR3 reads TGTGCCAGCAGCCGACCGGGAAAGATGCGCGAGCAGTACTTC.

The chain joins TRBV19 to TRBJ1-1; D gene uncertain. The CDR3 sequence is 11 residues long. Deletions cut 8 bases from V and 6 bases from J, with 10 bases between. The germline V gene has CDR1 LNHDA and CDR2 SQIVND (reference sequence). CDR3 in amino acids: CASSQYAEAFF. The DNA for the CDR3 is TGTGCCAGTTCGCAGTACGCTGAAGCTTTCTTT.

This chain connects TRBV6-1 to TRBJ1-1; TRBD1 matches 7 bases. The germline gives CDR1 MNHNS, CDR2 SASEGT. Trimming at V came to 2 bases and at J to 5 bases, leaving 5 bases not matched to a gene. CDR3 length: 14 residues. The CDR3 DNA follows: TGTGCCAGCAGTGAAAGGGGCAGGGGGACTGAAGCTTTCTTT. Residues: CASSERGRGTEAFF.

The CDR3 loop is CASSLGRGVNQPQHF. The CDR3 nucleotides are TGTGCCAGCAGCTTGGGCAGGGGGGTCAATCAGCCCCAGCATTTT. This chain links TRBV5-5 with TRBJ1-5, with 7 nucleotides matching TRBD1. Germline values: CDR1 SGHKS, CDR2 YYEKEE (reference sequence). This CDR3 spans 15 amino acids. J gave up 3 bases and V 0 bases, and 3 bases lay outside the gene matches.

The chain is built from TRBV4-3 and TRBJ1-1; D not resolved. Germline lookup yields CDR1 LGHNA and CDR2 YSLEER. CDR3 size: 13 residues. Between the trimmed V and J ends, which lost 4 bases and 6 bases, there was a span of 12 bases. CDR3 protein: CASSRGREAEAFF. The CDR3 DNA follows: TGCGCCAGCAGCCGTGGTAGGGAGGCTGAAGCTTTCTTT.

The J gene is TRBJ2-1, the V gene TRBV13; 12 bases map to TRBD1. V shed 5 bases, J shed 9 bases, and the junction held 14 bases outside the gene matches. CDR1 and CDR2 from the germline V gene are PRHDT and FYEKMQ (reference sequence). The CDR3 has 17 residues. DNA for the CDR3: TGTGCCAGCAGCACCCGGGACAGGGGGCGTAGAAAGGGTGAGCAGTTCTTC. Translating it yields CASSTRDRGRRKGEQFF. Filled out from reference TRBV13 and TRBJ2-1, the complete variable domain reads AAGVIQSPRHLIKEKRETATLKCYPIPRHDTVYWYQQGPGQDPQFLISFYEKMQSDKGSIPDRFSAQQFSDYHSELNMSSLELGDSALYFCASSTRDRGRRKGEQFFGPGTRLTVL.

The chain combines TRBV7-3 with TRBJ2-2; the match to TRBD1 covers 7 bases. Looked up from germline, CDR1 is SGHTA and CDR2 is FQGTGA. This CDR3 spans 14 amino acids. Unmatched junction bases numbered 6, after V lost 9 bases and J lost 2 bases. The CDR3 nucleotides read TGTGCCAGTAAGACAGGGATAAACACCGGGGAGCTGTTTTTT. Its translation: CASKTGINTGELFF.